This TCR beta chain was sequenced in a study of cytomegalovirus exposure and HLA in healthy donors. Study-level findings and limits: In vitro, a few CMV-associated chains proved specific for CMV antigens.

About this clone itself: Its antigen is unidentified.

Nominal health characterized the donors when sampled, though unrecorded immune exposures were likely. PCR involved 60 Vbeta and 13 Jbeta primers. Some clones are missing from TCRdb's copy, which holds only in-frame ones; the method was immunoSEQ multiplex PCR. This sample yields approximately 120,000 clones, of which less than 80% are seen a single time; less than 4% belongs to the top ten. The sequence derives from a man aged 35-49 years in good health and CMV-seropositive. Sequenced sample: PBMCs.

The DNA of the CDR3 is TGTGCCAGCAGCTTAGTGACAGGGGGCTTCATCAACTATGGCTACACCTTC. This encodes CASSLVTGGFINYGYTF. The chain couples TRBV7-8 to TRBJ1-2; the match to TRBD1 covers 10 bases. The germline V gene encodes CDR1 SGHVS and CDR2 FQNEAQ. The CDR3 consists of 17 residues. V shed 1 base, J shed 2 bases, and the junction held 7 bases outside the gene matches.